These 20 T cell receptor beta chains came from one sample sequenced in a study of T cells in Graves' hyperthyroidism and ophthalmopathy. Using RNA transcripts as the source, TCR beta CDR3 regions were amplified. The HTBI primer set served for first-round RT-PCR of the TCR CDR3. In TCRdb, the multiplex PCR reads were re-called with MiXCR into one record per CDR3 protein. This table holds around 420,000 distinct CDR3 sequences, roughly an eighth found once. Input material: blood. These receptors were obtained from a woman under 30 with Graves' hyperthyroidism.

In its sample, this clonotype was seen a few times. This chain links TRBV9 with TRBJ1-2, with a tentative D call TRBD1 (5 bases). CDR1 is SGDLS, CDR2 YYNGEE, per germline. Trimming took off 3 bases at V and 4 bases at J, with 13 bases between the two ends. The CDR3 totals 14 residues. CDR3 residues: CASSGGTNLYGYTF. The CDR3 nucleotides are TGTGCCAGCAGCGGGGGGACGAATCTCTATGGCTACACCTTC.

This clonotype was observed a few times. The genes are TRBV20-1 and TRBJ2-1; possibly TRBD2 for D (6 bases). The CDR3 consists of 14 residues. Deletions cut 0 bases from V and 8 bases from J, with 14 bases between. The germline V gene has CDR1 DFQATT and CDR2 SNEGSKA (reference sequence). The CDR3, as DNA: TGCAGTGCTAGAGACAGGGAGGCCGGGGATGAGCAGTTCTTC. This sequence encodes CSARDREAGDEQFF.

This clonotype was counted at least ten times. The V gene is TRBV7-9, the J gene TRBJ2-3; TRBD2 matches at 11 bases. V lost 3 bases and J lost 1; bases outside the gene matches: 9. The CDR3 loop spans 18 amino acids. The germline V gene has CDR1 SEHNR and CDR2 FQNEAQ (reference sequence). The CDR3 loop is CASSFRSSLAGGTDTQYF. In DNA, the CDR3 is TGTGCCAGCAGCTTTAGATCATCACTAGCGGGAGGCACAGATACGCAGTATTTT.

The chain is built from TRBV5-6 and TRBJ1-1; the D gene is possibly TRBD1 (5 bases). The V end was cut by 4 bases, the J end by 6 bases, with 19 bases between. Germline values: CDR1 SGHDT, CDR2 YYEEEE. The CDR3 contains 15 residues. The CDR3 reads CASSPPGRRRPEAFF. CDR3 nucleotides: TGTGCCAGCAGCCCGCCGGGACGGCGGAGGCCTGAAGCTTTCTTT.

This clonotype was picked up many times. The chain links TRBV7-2 to TRBJ1-4; D may be TRBD1 (5 bases). The CDR3 loop spans 16 amino acids. Trimming removed 4 bases from V and 7 bases from J, with 19 bases in between. The germline CDR1 and CDR2 sequences are SGHTA and FQGNSA. CDR3: CASSSRTGAMGEKLFF. DNA of the CDR3: TGTGCCAGCAGCTCCAGAACCGGGGCCATGGGTGAAAAACTGTTTTTT.

This chain's CDR3 is CASSLLYRYSSYNEQFF. CDR3 nucleotides: TGTGCCAGCAGTTTATTGTACAGGTACAGCTCCTACAATGAGCAGTTCTTC. The chain is built from TRBV27 and TRBJ2-1; possible D gene TRBD1, 5 bases. Germline values: CDR1 MNHEY, CDR2 SMNVEV (reference sequence). The germline V and J ends were trimmed by 1 base and 0 bases, with 13 bases remaining between them. CDR3 size: 17 residues.

This clonotype has a handful of counts. The rearrangement uses TRBV30 and TRBJ2-5; 10 nucleotides line up with TRBD2. Trimming took 2 bases from V and 7 from J; bases not matched to a gene: 7. Germline V gene sequence: CDR1 GTSNPN, CDR2 SVGIG (reference sequence). This CDR3 has 14 residues. CDR3 in DNA: TGTGCCTGGAGTTTAGCGGGAGGCTGGGGGACCCAGTACTTC. Translating gives CAWSLAGGWGTQYF.

In its sample, this clonotype was seen many times. This rearrangement joins TRBV20-1 to TRBJ2-5, with 11 positions matching TRBD2. The CDR3 spans 13 residues. Germline values: CDR1 DFQATT, CDR2 SNEGSKA (reference sequence). Losses at the gene ends were 4 bases for V and 4 bases for J; bases not matched to a gene: 2. This CDR3 is CSAIGLAGETQYF. The CDR3 DNA sequence: TGCAGTGCTATCGGACTAGCGGGAGAGACCCAGTACTTC.

The V call is TRBV10-3, the J call TRBJ2-5; no firm D call. This CDR3 contains 12 residues. The germline V and J ends were trimmed by 3 bases and 9 bases, with 11 bases remaining between them. CDR1 and CDR2 (germline): ENHRY, SYGVKD. The CDR3 DNA is TGTGCCATCAGTGACAACAGCCAGCCCCAGTACTTC. As protein: CAISDNSQPQYF.

This clonotype was seen repeatedly, ten times or more. The chain is built from TRBV4-1 and TRBJ2-1, with D perhaps being TRBD1 or TRBD2 (5 bases each). Germline CDR1 is MGHRA and CDR2 is YSYEKL. The CDR3 covers 16 residues. Trimming stripped 4 bases from V and 5 bases from J, with 18 bases between. This chain's CDR3 is CASSRPGTRSNNEQFF. The CDR3 DNA follows: TGCGCCAGCAGCCGCCCCGGGACCCGGAGTAACAATGAGCAGTTCTTC.

A single count supports this clonotype. The chain employs TRBV20-1 and TRBJ2-7; TRBD2 matches at 11 bases. CDR3 length: 15 residues. V gave up 2 bases and J gave up 4 bases; unmatched junction bases: 7. Germline assignment: CDR1 DFQATT and CDR2 SNEGSKA (reference sequence). For the CDR3, the DNA is TGCAGTGCTAGACTGCCCGGGACTAGCGGTTACGAGCAGTACTTC. It yields the protein CSARLPGTSGYEQYF.

This clonotype appeared many times. The chain carries TRBV20-1 and TRBJ1-6; no definite D call. V gave up 6 bases and J gave up 9 bases, with 18 bases separating them. The CDR3 sequence is 14 residues long. Germline-derived CDR1 and CDR2 are DFQATT and SNEGSKA (reference sequence). The CDR3 region is CSAVFPGESSPLHF. DNA for the CDR3: TGCAGTGCGGTCTTTCCCGGGGAGAGTTCACCCCTCCACTTT.

This rearrangement joins TRBV20-1 to TRBJ2-7; 10 positions agree with TRBD1. The CDR3 is made up of 16 amino acids. The germline V gene has CDR1 DFQATT and CDR2 SNEGSKA (reference sequence). V lost 6 bases and J lost 0; bases outside the gene matches: 11. CDR3 region: CSARPWDRGFSYEQYF. CDR3 in DNA: TGCAGTGCCCGCCCCTGGGACAGGGGTTTCTCCTACGAGCAGTACTTC.

This clonotype was seen ten or more times. V usage is TRBV7-2 and J usage is TRBJ1-3, with TRBD1 matching 7 bases. Germline CDR1 is SGHTA and CDR2 is FQGNSA. This CDR3 is 19 amino acids long. Trimming removed 0 bases from V and 0 bases from J; junction bases left unmatched: 11. The CDR3 region has the DNA TGTGCCAGCAGCTTAGCCCCGGGACAGTTAGTTGGCTCTGGAAACACCATATATTTT. This translates into CASSLAPGQLVGSGNTIYF.

This clonotype was counted at least ten times. This chain links TRBV6-2 or TRBV6-3 with TRBJ2-7; D is possibly TRBD1 (7 bases). Trimming removed 8 bases from V and 0 bases from J, with 26 bases in between. Germline CDR1 MNHEY, CDR2 SVGEGT. The CDR3 sequence is 18 residues long. For the CDR3, the DNA is TGTGCCAGCCGCCCACCTCCTCTCAGGGGGGAGAACTCCTACGAGCAGTACTTC. It codes for CASRPPPLRGENSYEQYF.

This clonotype was recorded at least ten times. CDR3 DNA: TGTGCCGGCGGACAGGGGTTTGATGCGAACGAGCAGTACTTC. This translates into CAGGQGFDANEQYF. The rearrangement uses TRBV7-9 and TRBJ2-7; 9 positions match TRBD1. V was pared by 11 bases and J by 5 bases, with 13 bases of the junction left unmatched. CDR1 is SEHNR, CDR2 FQNEAQ, per germline (reference sequence). The CDR3 loop spans 14 amino acids.

This clonotype was recorded many times. This chain uses TRBV6-2 or TRBV6-3 with TRBJ1-1; D gene unclear. CDR3 length equals 15 residues. Per the germline V gene, CDR1 is MNHEY and CDR2 is SVGEGT. Trimming pared 5 bases from V and 5 bases from J, leaving 18 bases between. In DNA form, the CDR3 reads TGTGCCAGCAGTACAACGGGCACATCGGAGACTGAAGCTTTCTTT. This translates into CASSTTGTSETEAFF.

This clonotype was seen a few times. The genes are TRBV18 and TRBJ2-1; 8 nucleotides align to TRBD1. The CDR3 runs to 15 residues. CDR1 KGHSH and CDR2 LQKENI come from the germline V gene. After removal of 3 bases from V and 2 bases from J, the junction contained 3 bases not matched to a gene. The CDR3 coding sequence is TGTGCCAGCTCACCTAGGACAGGGACCTACAATGAGCAGTTCTTC. It translates to CASSPRTGTYNEQFF.

The chain is built from TRBV29-1 and TRBJ1-1; the D gene is possibly TRBD1 (5 bases). Trimming stripped 8 bases from V and 1 base from J, with 14 bases between. Germline values: CDR1 SQVTM, CDR2 ANQGSEA. This CDR3 is 13 amino acids long. The CDR3 loop is CSCSVGGNTEAFF. The CDR3 DNA is TGCAGCTGCTCAGTTGGGGGGAACACTGAAGCTTTCTTT.

Ten or more counts support this clonotype. This sequence joins TRBV4-2 and TRBJ2-1; no clear D gene. Germline CDR1 and CDR2: LGHNA and YNFKEQ. The CDR3 runs 14 residues. Trimming cost V 0 bases and J 5 bases, with 8 bases left between them. CDR3 protein: CASSQDEENNEQFF. CDR3 coding DNA: TGTGCCAGCAGCCAAGATGAAGAGAACAATGAGCAGTTCTTC.